The clone carrying this TCR beta chain was detected many times. Antigen specificity is unknown. Germline CDR1 and CDR2: MDHEN and SYDVKM. The CDR3 runs to 14 residues. J lost 6 bases, V lost 7 bases, and 9 bases had no gene match. The entry originates in a study of T cells in Graves' hyperthyroidism and ophthalmopathy. In the study overall: Blood from the periphery was taken at initial diagnosis, before any treatment. Study observations and caveats: Most thyroid-expanded clonotypes above 0.001 were also found in blood.

The investigators amplified TCR beta CDR3 regions from RNA transcripts. The study used the HTBI primer set for a first-round RT-PCR of the TCR CDR3. Each CDR3 protein is one row after TCRdb ran MiXCR on the multiplex PCR reads. This sample yields some 510,000 distinct CDR3 sequences, of which less than 25% are seen a single time; more than 20% belongs to the top ten. Lactation, pregnancy, other autoimmune disease or uncontrolled infection excluded patients. The PBMCs were sourced from fresh peripheral blood (approximately 9.6 ml). The chain has TRBV28 and TRBJ1-1; 9 nucleotides agree with TRBD1. Sequenced material: blood. This TCR came from a young man with Graves' hyperthyroidism. The CDR3 sequence: CASTLTGGRAEAFF. CDR3 in DNA: TGTGCCAGCACCCTCACAGGGGGCAGGGCTGAAGCTTTCTTT.